This record looks at one T cell receptor beta chain sequence and its context. Under the authors' procedure: Reference gene primers were amplified, and this amplification served to estimate nucleated cell counts. Libraries were prepared by immunoSEQ multiplex PCR; TCRdb keeps only in-frame clonotypes and omits some of them. V and J calls and clone size are those listed in that table; D and trimming were worked out from the DNA. The table has under 250,000 clones, about 91% seen once. The data belong to a study of blood T cell repertoires in COVID-19. Study as a whole: Whether acute or convalescent, the COVID-19 samples came from the United States, Italy and Spain. T cells, B-cell-depleted T cells, or PBMCs provided the cDNA or gDNA that served as material.

The sequence was collected from an elderly man with acute or convalescent COVID-19. Sequencing used peripheral blood.

The CDR3 spells CASSPAGHDTDTQYF. CDR3 sequence (DNA): TGTGCCAGCTCACCAGCGGGGCACGACACAGATACGCAGTATTTT. The V and J genes are TRBV18 and TRBJ2-3; a weak D match, TRBD2 (6 bases). Trimming cost V 2 bases and J 2 bases, with 11 bases left between them. The CDR3 totals 15 residues. CDR1 and CDR2 from the germline V gene are KGHSH and LQKENI.